Below, 10 T cell receptor beta chains from the same sample are listed, as sequenced in a study of T cells in Graves' hyperthyroidism and ophthalmopathy. Amplification of TCR beta CDR3 regions was performed using RNA transcripts as template. The HTBI primer set drove a first-round RT-PCR of the TCR CDR3. In TCRdb, the multiplex PCR reads were re-called with MiXCR into one record per CDR3 protein. The top ten clones hold under 30% of a sample with fewer than 400,000 distinct CDR3 sequences, more than 13% of them seen once. Sequencing was carried out using blood. The receptors derive from a man aged 50 or older with Graves' ophthalmopathy.

This clonotype was found many times. The V and J genes are TRBV12-3 or TRBV12-4 and TRBJ2-5, with D uncertain. The length of the CDR3 is 14 residues. Between the trimmed V and J ends, which lost 4 bases and 9 bases, there was a span of 18 bases. CDR3 nucleotide sequence: TGTGCCAGCAGTTATACCCCCCCGGCGGCCTCCCAGTACTTC. Residues: CASSYTPPAASQYF.

This clonotype was seen at least ten times. V gene TRBV20-1 combines with J gene TRBJ2-7; TRBD2 matches at 12 bases. Per the germline V gene, CDR1 is DFQATT and CDR2 is SNEGSKA (reference sequence). The CDR3 is 16 amino acids. V was clipped by 6 bases and J by 1 base; unmatched bases: 10. The CDR3 sequence: CSANPATSGSSYEQYF. CDR3 sequence (DNA): TGCAGTGCAAACCCAGCGACTAGCGGGAGTTCCTACGAGCAGTACTTC.

This clonotype appeared many times. This rearrangement joins TRBV20-1 to TRBJ1-2; 7 bases map to TRBD1. This CDR3 region has 13 residues. Germline V gene data show CDR1 as DFQATT and CDR2 as SNEGSKA (reference sequence). Unmatched junction bases numbered 6, after V lost 4 bases and J lost 4 bases. CDR3 in DNA: TGCAGTGCTACGACAGGGTCCTCCTATGGCTACACCTTC. The encoded protein is CSATTGSSYGYTF.

The chain links TRBV20-1 to TRBJ2-7, with D possibly being TRBD1 (6 bases). V lost 5 bases to trimming and J lost 0 bases, with 20 bases between them. Germline V gene lookup returns CDR1 DFQATT and CDR2 SNEGSKA (reference sequence). This CDR3 is built from 16 residues. Here the CDR3 reads CSAPSSWGQSSYEQYF. The CDR3 DNA follows: TGCAGTGCTCCCAGTTCATGGGGGCAAAGCTCCTACGAGCAGTACTTC.

The chain combines TRBV11-2 with TRBJ2-3; maybe TRBD1 (5 bases). Trimming stripped 2 bases from V and 4 bases from J, with 19 bases between. The CDR3 has 17 amino acids. The germline V gene encodes CDR1 SGHAT and CDR2 FQNNGV. CDR3 nucleotides: TGTGCCAGCAGCTTAAATCCTCGGGTACGCAGGGCAGATACGCAGTATTTT. It yields the protein CASSLNPRVRRADTQYF.

This clonotype was seen ten or more times. This chain joins TRBV3-1 and TRBJ2-2, with D perhaps TRBD1 (5 bases). V shed 11 bases and J shed 3 bases, with 16 bases lying between them. This CDR3 contains 14 residues. The germline V gene encodes CDR1 LGHDT and CDR2 YNNKEL (reference sequence). The CDR3 here is CASQGTVDTGELFF. The CDR3 DNA sequence: TGTGCCTCCCAGGGCACGGTGGACACCGGGGAGCTGTTTTTT.

This clonotype was seen only a few times. V gene TRBV10-1 combines with J gene TRBJ1-3, with TRBD1 as a possible D gene (6 bases). The V and J ends lost 4 bases and 0 bases respectively, with 7 bases between them. Germline V gives CDR1 WNHNN, CDR2 SYGVQD (reference sequence). This CDR3 comprises 14 residues. As DNA, the CDR3 is TGCGCCAGCAGTGGGACAGACTCTGGAAACACCATATATTTT. This codes for CASSGTDSGNTIYF.

This chain joins TRBV9 and TRBJ2-1; TRBD2 matches 14 bases. The trim removed 3 bases at V and 10 bases at J, leaving 9 bases unmatched. Germline-derived CDR1 and CDR2 are SGDLS and YYNGEE. This CDR3 has 16 amino acids. In DNA, the CDR3 is TGTGCCAGCAGCGCCCCGGGACTAGCGGGAGTTCGGGAGCAGTTCTTC. Encoded protein: CASSAPGLAGVREQFF.

This clonotype has more than one count but fewer than ten. This rearrangement joins TRBV7-9 to TRBJ1-1; 8 bases agree with TRBD1. The CDR3 extends over 15 amino acids. Per germline, CDR1 SEHNR and CDR2 FQNEAQ (reference sequence). Trimming at V came to 1 base and at J to 4 bases, leaving 5 bases not matched to a gene. The CDR3: CASSLGSGGGTEAFF. In DNA, the CDR3 is TGTGCCAGCAGCTTAGGGTCAGGGGGCGGCACTGAAGCTTTCTTT.

The sample holds many counts of this clonotype. The chain employs TRBV6-2 or TRBV6-3 and TRBJ2-1; D is undetermined. Per germline, CDR1 MNHEY and CDR2 SVGEGT. There are 13 residues in the CDR3. V lost 0 bases, J lost 4 bases, and 4 bases lay in between. CDR3 region: CASSYSPYNEQFF. In DNA, the CDR3 is TGTGCCAGCAGTTACTCACCATACAATGAGCAGTTCTTC.